One sample yielded the 11 T cell receptor beta chains listed below, sequenced in a study of T cell changes during pregnancy in multiple sclerosis. This table comes from immunoSEQ multiplex PCR, and its TCRdb copy is limited to in-frame clones, with some not included. The data contain 61,000 or so clones, approximately 92% of them seen just once; the ten biggest clones take up about 0.33%. Sequencing used CD4+ T cells from peripheral blood mononuclear cells, obtained before pregnancy. The receptor set was obtained from a female donor with multiple sclerosis, enrolled in a pregnancy study.

V and J are TRBV27 and TRBJ1-3, with D unclear. CDR1 is MNHEY and CDR2 is SMNVEV in the germline V gene (reference sequence). There are 13 residues in the CDR3. Trimming took 3 bases from V and 4 from J, leaving 7 bases between them. CDR3 nucleotide sequence: TGTGCCAGCAGTTTCTCTCAGGGAAACACCATATATTTT. As protein: CASSFSQGNTIYF.

The chain has TRBV4-2 and TRBJ2-1, with D tentatively TRBD1 (7 bases). The CDR3 runs to 12 residues. From germline, CDR1 is LGHNA and CDR2 YNFKEQ. V lost 1 base and J lost 12, with 10 bases in between. CDR3: CASSQAGDRQFF. The CDR3 coding sequence is TGTGCCAGCAGCCAAGCGGGGGACAGGCAGTTCTTC.

This chain connects TRBV6-5 to TRBJ2-1; 8 bases line up with TRBD2. V shed 8 bases, J shed 8 bases, and the junction held 8 bases outside the gene matches. The CDR3 has 13 amino acids. The germline V gene encodes CDR1 MNHEY and CDR2 SVGAGI. CDR3 region: CASGKRELYEQFF. As DNA, the CDR3 is TGTGCCAGCGGAAAGCGGGAGCTATATGAGCAGTTCTTC.

This chain joins TRBV11-1 and TRBJ1-1; 7 bases align to TRBD1. This CDR3 has 15 amino acids. The V gene's germline CDR1 is SGHAT and CDR2 FQDESV (reference sequence). Losses at the gene ends were 2 bases for V and 4 bases for J; bases not matched to a gene: 7. CDR3 amino acids: CASSLSLAGGTEAFF. The CDR3 DNA is TGTGCCAGCAGCTTAAGCTTGGCAGGGGGCACTGAAGCTTTCTTT.

The CDR3 sequence is CASSSGTVSGNTIYF. The DNA of the CDR3 is TGTGCCAGCAGTTCTGGGACAGTCTCTGGAAACACCATATATTTT. This chain links TRBV28 with TRBJ1-3; 7 bases agree with TRBD1. Unmatched junction bases numbered 3, after V lost 4 bases and J lost 0 bases. The CDR3 runs to 15 residues. The germline V gene encodes CDR1 MDHEN and CDR2 SYDVKM.

J is TRBJ2-3 and V is TRBV27; D is uncertain. From germline, CDR1 is MNHEY and CDR2 SMNVEV (reference sequence). This CDR3 is 15 amino acids long. The V and J ends lost 0 bases and 2 bases respectively, with 9 bases between them. CDR3 nucleotides: TGTGCCAGCAGTTTATCGAAGCAGGCCACAGATACGCAGTATTTT. Encoded protein: CASSLSKQATDTQYF.

The chain couples TRBV28 to TRBJ1-1; TRBD1 is a possible D gene (6 bases). Deletions cut 8 bases from V and 1 base from J, with 17 bases between. Germline CDR1 and CDR2: MDHEN and SYDVKM. The CDR3 runs to 15 residues. The CDR3 DNA is TGTGCCAGCCACCCCCAGGGCAGGGGGAACACTGAAGCTTTCTTT. It encodes CASHPQGRGNTEAFF.

The rearrangement joins TRBV14 to TRBJ2-5; the match to TRBD2 covers 11 bases. The CDR3 has 17 residues. Germline CDR1 and CDR2: SGHDN and FVKESK. J was trimmed by 2 bases and V by 1 base; bases with no gene match: 6. The CDR3 sequence: CASSQVGLAGVQETQYF. The CDR3 nucleotides are TGTGCCAGCAGCCAAGTTGGACTAGCGGGCGTACAAGAGACCCAGTACTTC.

This clone has only one observation. The chain uses TRBV19 and TRBJ2-5; D is perhaps TRBD2 (6 bases). Germline V gene data show CDR1 as LNHDA and CDR2 as SQIVND (reference sequence). Trimming left V 1 base short and J 5 bases short, with 14 bases between. The CDR3 sequence is 15 residues long. CDR3: CASSIGPTGAETQYF. CDR3 nucleotide sequence: TGTGCCAGTAGTATAGGCCCGACGGGAGCTGAGACCCAGTACTTC.

This chain connects TRBV19 to TRBJ2-7; 8 bases agree with TRBD2. Germline lookup yields CDR1 LNHDA and CDR2 SQIVND (reference sequence). The CDR3 runs 15 residues. J gave up 1 base and V 2 bases, and 4 bases lay outside the gene matches. The CDR3 nucleotides are TGTGCCAGTAGTATATCGGGACTAGGGTCCTACGAGCAGTACTTC. It yields the protein CASSISGLGSYEQYF. Looking up the rest from reference TRBV19 and TRBJ2-7 gives the full variable domain: DGGITQSPKYLFRKEGQNVTLSCEQNLNHDAMYWYRQDPGQGLRLIYYSQIVNDFQKGDIAEGYSVSREKKESFPLTVTSAQKNPTAFYLCASSISGLGSYEQYFGPGTRLTVT.

With respect to this clone: The junction departs from the called germline gene at one end, perhaps through a read error. The rearrangement links TRBV5-5 to TRBJ2-1; D is perhaps TRBD2 (6 bases). Germline loops: CDR1 SGHKS, CDR2 YYEKEE (reference sequence). The CDR3 runs to 16 residues. CDR3 sequence reads: CASRLDYPSSYNEQFF. The CDR3 DNA is TGTGCCAGCAGATTGGACTACCCGAGCTCCTACAATGAGCAGTTCTTC.